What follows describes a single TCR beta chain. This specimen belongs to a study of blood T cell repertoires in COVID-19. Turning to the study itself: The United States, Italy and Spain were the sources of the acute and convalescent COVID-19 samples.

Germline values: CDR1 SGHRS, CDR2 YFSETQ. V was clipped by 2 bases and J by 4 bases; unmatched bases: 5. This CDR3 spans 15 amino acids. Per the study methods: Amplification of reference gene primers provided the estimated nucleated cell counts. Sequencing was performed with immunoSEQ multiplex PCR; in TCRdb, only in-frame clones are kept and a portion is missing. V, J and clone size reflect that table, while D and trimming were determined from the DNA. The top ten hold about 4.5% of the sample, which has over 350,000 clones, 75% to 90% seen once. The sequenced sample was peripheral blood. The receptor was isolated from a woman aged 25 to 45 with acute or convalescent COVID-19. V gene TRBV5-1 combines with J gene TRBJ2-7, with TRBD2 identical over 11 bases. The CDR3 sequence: CASSLVAGGYYEQYF. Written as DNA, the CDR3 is TGCGCCAGCAGCTTAGTAGCGGGGGGGTATTACGAGCAGTACTTC. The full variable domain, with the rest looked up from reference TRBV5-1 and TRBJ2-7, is KAGVTQTPRYLIKTRGQQVTLSCSPISGHRSVSWYQQTPGQGLQFLFEYFSETQRNKGNFPGRFSGRQFSNSRSEMNVSTLELGDSALYLCASSLVAGGYYEQYFGPGTRLTVT.